The rows below give T cell receptor beta chains drawn from one sample of a study of cytomegalovirus exposure and HLA in healthy donors. The protocol was immunoSEQ multiplex PCR, while the TCRdb copy is restricted to in-frame clones and leaves out a portion. The table includes about 120,000 clones, roughly 89% detected once. Input material: PBMCs. Receptors originate from a young woman in good health and CMV-seronegative. CDR3s include the opening cysteine and the closing phenylalanine or tryptophan. Each record gives: CDR3 DNA, CDR3 protein, V gene, J gene, clone size, D gene. The D gene is left open where the match is weak. Rows may omit the clone size; those that give it use once, few, many or a size class.

CDR3 DNA: TGTGCCAGCAGCGTTAGCGGGGCCTCGAACACCGGGGAGCTGTTTTTT; CDR3 protein: CASSVSGASNTGELFF; V gene: TRBV9; J gene: TRBJ2-2; clone size: once; D gene: TRBD2
CDR3 DNA: TGCGCCAGCAGATCCGACAGGGGCGCCTATGGCTACACCTTC; CDR3 protein: CASRSDRGAYGYTF; V gene: TRBV4-1; J gene: TRBJ1-2; clone size: NA; D gene: TRBD1
CDR3 DNA: TGTGCCAGCTACAGGATTAATTCACCCCTCCACTTT; CDR3 protein: CASYRINSPLHF; V gene: TRBV2; J gene: TRBJ1-6; clone size: NA; D gene: NA
CDR3 DNA: TGTGCCAGCAGCTTGGTTAGCGGGGGCCATGAGCAGTTCTTC; CDR3 protein: CASSLVSGGHEQFF; V gene: TRBV5-4; J gene: TRBJ2-1; clone size: once; D gene: TRBD2
CDR3 DNA: TGTGCCAGCAGCTTTGTCGGGGACAGATCTATTCGTGGAAACACCATATATTTT; CDR3 protein: CASSFVGDRSIRGNTIYF; V gene: TRBV5-6; J gene: TRBJ1-3; clone size: NA; D gene: TRBD1
CDR3 DNA: TGTGCCAGCAGCCAAGAAGGGACAGGGAGGGAAAAACTGTTTTTT; CDR3 protein: CASSQEGTGREKLFF; V gene: TRBV4-2; J gene: TRBJ1-4; clone size: NA; D gene: TRBD1
CDR3 DNA: TGTGCCACCGGCGGGGGCAGCACGGATCAGCCCCAGCATTTT; CDR3 protein: CATGGGSTDQPQHF; V gene: TRBV10-3; J gene: TRBJ1-5; clone size: NA; D gene: NA
CDR3 DNA: TGTGCCAGCAGCTTAGGGGGACGGGGGGGCGAATATCAGCCCCAGCATTTT; CDR3 protein: CASSLGGRGGEYQPQHF; V gene: TRBV7-9; J gene: TRBJ1-5; clone size: NA; D gene: NA
CDR3 DNA: TGTGCCAGCAGTGGTTCCGCCTCAAGACAGGACCAAGAGACCCAGTACTTC; CDR3 protein: CASSGSASRQDQETQYF; V gene: TRBV2; J gene: TRBJ2-5; clone size: NA; D gene: NA
CDR3 DNA: TGCGCCAGCAGCTTGAATCGGTTGGCCTCGGGCTATGGCTACACCTTC; CDR3 protein: CASSLNRLASGYGYTF; V gene: TRBV5-1; J gene: TRBJ1-2; clone size: NA; D gene: NA
CDR3 DNA: TGTGCCAGCAGTGACGGGGCGGGGGGGATCTACAATGAGCAGTTCTTC; CDR3 protein: CASSDGAGGIYNEQFF; V gene: TRBV6-1; J gene: TRBJ2-1; clone size: NA; D gene: TRBD2
CDR3 DNA: TGTGCCAGTAGTATATTGGGCGGGGGAGAGACCCAGTACTTC; CDR3 protein: CASSILGGGETQYF; V gene: TRBV19; J gene: TRBJ2-5; clone size: NA; D gene: TRBD2
CDR3 DNA: TGTGCCAGCTCACGAGGACAGCAAGAGACCCAGTACTTC; CDR3 protein: CASSRGQQETQYF; V gene: TRBV18; J gene: TRBJ2-5; clone size: NA; D gene: NA
CDR3 DNA: TGCGCCAGCAGCGCGGACACAACTAATGAAAAACTGTTTTTT; CDR3 protein: CASSADTTNEKLFF; V gene: TRBV5-1; J gene: TRBJ1-4; clone size: few; D gene: NA
CDR3 DNA: TGCGCCAGCAGCCAGATCCTGGGACTAGCGGGGCAGGGGGAGCTGTTTTTT; CDR3 protein: CASSQILGLAGQGELFF; V gene: TRBV5-1; J gene: TRBJ2-2; clone size: NA; D gene: TRBD2
CDR3 DNA: TGTGCCAGCAGCCCCGGACAGGGGCATTCACCCCTCCACTTT; CDR3 protein: CASSPGQGHSPLHF; V gene: TRBV9; J gene: TRBJ1-6; clone size: NA; D gene: TRBD1
CDR3 DNA: TGTGCCAGCTCACCACCCGGGACAAAGCTTTATGGCTACACCTTC; CDR3 protein: CASSPPGTKLYGYTF; V gene: TRBV18; J gene: TRBJ1-2; clone size: NA; D gene: NA
CDR3 DNA: TGTGCCAGCAGCTTCAGTGTTTCCGGGTTGGAGACCCAGTACTTC; CDR3 protein: CASSFSVSGLETQYF; V gene: TRBV11-2; J gene: TRBJ2-5; clone size: NA; D gene: NA
CDR3 DNA: TGTGCCAGCAGCCCCCGGCGGATCGGGACTAGCGTCCAGACCCAGTACTTC; CDR3 protein: CASSPRRIGTSVQTQYF; V gene: TRBV11-2; J gene: TRBJ2-5; clone size: NA; D gene: TRBD2
CDR3 DNA: TGTGCCAGCAGCGCACTCCCCCGGGTCAACGGAGCAAACAATGAGCAGTTCTTC; CDR3 protein: CASSALPRVNGANNEQFF; V gene: TRBV9; J gene: TRBJ2-1; clone size: NA; D gene: NA
CDR3 DNA: TGTGCCAGCAATCACATCGGAGAAGGAAAACTGTTTTTT; CDR3 protein: CASNHIGEGKLFF; V gene: TRBV27; J gene: TRBJ1-4; clone size: NA; D gene: NA
CDR3 DNA: TGCGCCAGCAGTACGGGACAGGAGGCTACTGGGGCCAACGTCCTGACTTTC; CDR3 protein: CASSTGQEATGANVLTF; V gene: TRBV10-2; J gene: TRBJ2-6; clone size: once; D gene: TRBD1
CDR3 DNA: TGTGCCAGCAGCCGCAGAAATTTGAACACTGAAGCTTTCTTT; CDR3 protein: CASSRRNLNTEAFF; V gene: TRBV6-6; J gene: TRBJ1-1; clone size: once; D gene: NA
CDR3 DNA: TGCGCCAGCAGCTTGGCCGGAACAGGGAGTGGAAACACCATATATTTT; CDR3 protein: CASSLAGTGSGNTIYF; V gene: TRBV5-1; J gene: TRBJ1-3; clone size: NA; D gene: NA
CDR3 DNA: TGTGCCGGCTCCAGGGGTTGGAAGAACACTGAAGCTTTCTTT; CDR3 protein: CAGSRGWKNTEAFF; V gene: TRBV6-6; J gene: TRBJ1-1; clone size: NA; D gene: NA
CDR3 DNA: TGTGCCAGCGGTTTGCGGTCCGTGAACACTGAAGCTTTCTTT; CDR3 protein: CASGLRSVNTEAFF; V gene: TRBV6-1; J gene: TRBJ1-1; clone size: NA; D gene: NA